This T cell receptor beta chain was identified during a study of OX40 agonist ivuxolimab in advanced cancers. The overall study: There were three patients with partial responses, one having hepatocellular carcinoma and two cutaneous melanoma.

CDR3 length equals 13 residues. The V end lost 3 bases, the J end lost 5 bases, and 10 bases lay between the germline ends. Germline CDR1 is LNHDA and CDR2 is SQIVND (reference sequence). General study points: Expanded clones were, on average, more numerous in CD8+ T cells than in CD4+. Antigen specificity remained undetermined for the expanded peripheral T cells.

This clone was recorded once. Its target is unknown. Clones were sequenced by immunoSEQ multiplex PCR, and TCRdb holds only the in-frame ones, with some missing. The table has around 64,000 clones, more than 70% seen once. The TCR comes from an adult with an advanced solid tumor such as melanoma, head and neck, liver or kidney cancer. The V and J genes are TRBV19 and TRBJ1-2, with D hard to call. The material sequenced was CD4+ or CD8+ T cells sorted from blood, taken in a trial of the OX40 agonist ivuxolimab. The CDR3 is CASSMGFRYGYTF. The CDR3 coding sequence is TGTGCCAGTAGTATGGGGTTTCGGTATGGCTACACCTTC. Combining the CDR3 with reference TRBV19 and TRBJ1-2 gives the whole variable domain DGGITQSPKYLFRKEGQNVTLSCEQNLNHDAMYWYRQDPGQGLRLIYYSQIVNDFQKGDIAEGYSVSREKKESFPLTVTSAQKNPTAFYLCASSMGFRYGYTFGSGTRLTVV.